Presented here are 3 T cell receptor beta chains from one specimen sequenced in a study of blood T cell repertoires in COVID-19. The data were produced by immunoSEQ multiplex PCR, yet TCRdb's version contains in-frame clones alone and is incomplete. The sample lists about 180,000 clones, roughly 80% occurring once. The material sequenced was peripheral blood. Receptors were obtained from a woman in her sixties or seventies with COVID-19, enrolled during active disease.

CDR3 region: CASTPSGTFYEQYF. The DNA for the CDR3 is TGTGCCAGCACCCCTTCCGGGACTTTCTACGAGCAGTACTTC. The genes are TRBV28 and TRBJ2-7; possible D gene TRBD2, 6 bases. V was shortened by 7 bases and J by 3 bases, with 16 bases between the two germline ends. This CDR3 spans 14 amino acids. Germline CDR1 and CDR2: MDHEN and SYDVKM.

The CDR3 nucleotides are TGTGCCAGCAGTTCTTTCGGGACAGGGTCCTACGAGCAGTACTTC. Encoded protein: CASSSFGTGSYEQYF. The rearrangement uses TRBV28 and TRBJ2-7, with TRBD1 matching 9 bases. The J segment lost 1 base and the V segment lost 4 bases, leaving 5 bases of the junction unmatched. The CDR3 runs 15 residues. The germline gives CDR1 MDHEN, CDR2 SYDVKM.

This chain links TRBV28 with TRBJ2-3; D possibly corresponds to TRBD1 (7 bases). CDR1 and CDR2 from the germline V gene are MDHEN and SYDVKM. The CDR3 consists of 16 residues. Trimming took off 3 bases at V and 0 bases at J, with 13 bases between the two ends. CDR3 region: CASSLTGTFSTDTQYF. The CDR3 region has the DNA TGTGCCAGCAGTTTGACAGGGACTTTCAGCACAGATACGCAGTATTTT.